The 19 T cell receptor beta chains presented below share a single source sample, sequenced in a study of cytomegalovirus exposure and HLA in healthy donors. Assay used: immunoSEQ multiplex PCR; TCRdb lists only in-frame clones, some missing. The sample holds more than 60,000 clones; approximately 96% are singletons and the top ten take roughly 1.6%. The sequencing sample was made of PBMCs. The receptors were gathered from a woman aged 18-29 years in good health and CMV-seropositive.

CDR3 DNA: TGTGCCAGCAGCTTGGGTCGGGGTGGCACCTACGAGCAGTACTTC. This sequence encodes CASSLGRGGTYEQYF. The gene calls are TRBV5-4 and TRBJ2-7; D possibly corresponds to TRBD2 (5 bases). The CDR3 totals 15 residues. V lost 0 bases, J lost 2 bases, and 12 bases lay in between. The germline V gene encodes CDR1 SGHNT and CDR2 YYREEE (reference sequence).

The chain carries TRBV7-6 and TRBJ2-5; D might be TRBD1 (6 bases). The ends were cut back, 4 bases at V and 5 bases at J, with 20 bases in the middle. This CDR3 has 16 residues. In germline, CDR1 is SGHVS, CDR2 FNYEAQ. CDR3 sequence: CASSSGQFPARETQYF. CDR3 DNA: TGTGCCAGCAGCTCTGGACAGTTCCCCGCTCGGGAGACCCAGTACTTC.

This clone was observed a single time. The chain carries TRBV27 and TRBJ1-1, with 9 bases aligning to TRBD1. Per germline, CDR1 MNHEY and CDR2 SMNVEV (reference sequence). The CDR3 totals 14 residues. V gave up 4 bases and J gave up 3 bases; unmatched junction bases: 3. Here the CDR3 reads CASSSQGADTEAFF. CDR3 DNA: TGTGCCAGCAGTTCACAGGGGGCGGACACTGAAGCTTTCTTT.

The chain uses TRBV6-1 and TRBJ2-1, with D possibly matching TRBD2 (5 bases). This CDR3 spans 16 amino acids. CDR1 MNHNS and CDR2 SASEGT come from the germline V gene. Trimming shortened V by 3 bases and J by 0 bases, and 12 bases separated the two germline ends. CDR3 region: CASSEERYSSYNEQFF. The CDR3 region has the DNA TGTGCCAGCAGTGAGGAGCGGTACAGCTCCTACAATGAGCAGTTCTTC.

This chain uses TRBV28 with TRBJ2-5; no definite D call. The CDR3 has 13 residues. Germline V gene sequence: CDR1 MDHEN, CDR2 SYDVKM. Trimming removed 2 bases at V and 8 bases at J, with 12 bases between. CDR3 nucleotide sequence: TGTGCCAGCAGTTTACCAGGCCCAGGCACCCAGTACTTC. Amino acids: CASSLPGPGTQYF. Looking up the rest from reference TRBV28 and TRBJ2-5 gives the full variable domain: DVKVTQSSRYLVKRTGEKVFLECVQDMDHENMFWYRQDPGLGLRLIYFSYDVKMKEKGDIPEGYSVSREKKERFSLILESASTNQTSMYLCASSLPGPGTQYFGPGTRLLVL.

This chain uses TRBV28 with TRBJ2-7, with 7 bases identical to TRBD1. The CDR3 contains 16 residues. The ends lost 5 bases at V and 0 bases at J; junction bases unmatched: 10. Looked up from germline, CDR1 is MDHEN and CDR2 is SYDVKM. The CDR3 sequence: CASSRDSGPSSYEQYF. CDR3 sequence (DNA): TGTGCCAGCAGTCGGGACAGTGGGCCGAGCTCCTACGAGCAGTACTTC.

The chain employs TRBV21-1 and TRBJ1-5; TRBD1, the table's D call, was not compared with the DNA. TRBV21-1 is listed as a pseudogene. The CDR3 covers 15 residues. The CDR3 nucleotides are TGTGCCAGCAGCAAAGGGGACAGCCACAATCAGCCCCAGCATTTT. It is translated as CASSKGDSHNQPQHF.

V and J are TRBV5-4 and TRBJ2-1; no definite D call. V lost 1 base to trimming and J lost 0 bases, with 8 bases between them. The CDR3 is 15 amino acids. CDR1 and CDR2 from the germline V gene are SGHNT and YYREEE (reference sequence). The CDR3: CASSLQSSSYNEQFF. The CDR3, as DNA: TGTGCCAGCAGCTTGCAGTCCAGCTCCTACAATGAGCAGTTCTTC.

The chain employs TRBV4-1 and TRBJ2-1, with 9 bases that match TRBD2. There are 18 residues in the CDR3. V lost 0 bases, J lost 8 bases, and 14 bases stayed unmatched. From germline, CDR1 is MGHRA and CDR2 YSYEKL. The DNA for the CDR3 is TGCGCCAGCAGCCAAGATAGTAAAGGACTAGCGAGTATCCATGAGCAGTTCTTC. It encodes CASSQDSKGLASIHEQFF.

The rearrangement joins TRBV6-5 to TRBJ2-3, with D maybe TRBD2 (5 bases). There are 15 residues in the CDR3. Trimming left V 5 bases short and J 3 bases short, with 15 bases between. Per the germline V gene, CDR1 is MNHEY and CDR2 is SVGAGI. CDR3 nucleotide sequence: TGTGCCAGCAGTCAACGAGGGTTTCGAACAGATACGCAGTATTTT. Protein sequence: CASSQRGFRTDTQYF.

The chain employs TRBV28 and TRBJ2-1; possibly TRBD2 for D (6 bases). The length of the CDR3 is 16 residues. The germline gives CDR1 MDHEN, CDR2 SYDVKM. The V end was cut by 2 bases, the J end by 8 bases, with 19 bases between. In nucleotides, the CDR3 is TGTGCCAGCAGTTTACTCCGCCACGGGAGAAGAGATGAGCAGTTCTTC. The encoded protein is CASSLLRHGRRDEQFF.

The chain carries TRBV6-1 and TRBJ1-1; TRBD1 agrees at 8 bases. Germline loops: CDR1 MNHNS, CDR2 SASEGT. The CDR3 covers 16 residues. Trimming at V came to 3 bases and at J to 1 base, leaving 7 bases not matched to a gene. This CDR3 reads CASSDGQGAWNTEAFF. CDR3 bases: TGTGCCAGCAGTGACGGGCAGGGGGCCTGGAACACTGAAGCTTTCTTT.

This clone appeared once. V is TRBV4-1 and J is TRBJ2-5; 9 bases fit TRBD1. The V gene end was trimmed by 0 bases and the J gene end by 6 bases; junction bases not matched to a gene: 8. Germline-derived CDR1 and CDR2 are MGHRA and YSYEKL. CDR3 length equals 16 residues. CDR3 residues: CASSQDLMDRGKTQYF. CDR3 DNA: TGCGCCAGCAGCCAAGATTTGATGGACAGGGGAAAGACCCAGTACTTC.

CDR3: CSVEGGTGQPQHF. Here the CDR3 DNA reads TGCAGCGTTGAAGGCGGGACGGGACAGCCCCAGCATTTT. This chain connects TRBV29-1 to TRBJ1-5, with D perhaps TRBD1 (5 bases). This CDR3 region has 13 residues. The germline V and J ends were trimmed by 1 base and 7 bases, with 11 bases remaining between them. Germline-derived CDR1 and CDR2 are SQVTM and ANQGSEA.

The chain employs TRBV5-1 and TRBJ2-5, with 9 bases fitting TRBD2. Trimming at V came to 0 bases and at J to 2 bases, leaving 8 bases not matched to a gene. The CDR3 contains 17 residues. The V gene's germline CDR1 is SGHRS and CDR2 YFSETQ. CDR3 residues: CASSLAGLAGIQETQYF. CDR3 nucleotide sequence: TGCGCCAGCAGCTTGGCCGGGCTAGCGGGAATACAAGAGACCCAGTACTTC.

The J gene is TRBJ2-7, the V gene TRBV4-1; 9 positions match TRBD2. Germline CDR1 is MGHRA and CDR2 is YSYEKL. The J segment lost 4 bases and the V segment lost 0 bases, leaving 1 base of the junction unmatched. The CDR3 has 14 amino acids. The DNA of the CDR3 is TGCGCCAGCAGCCAAGAGAGCGGGAGGTACGAGCAGTACTTC. Translated, it gives CASSQESGRYEQYF.

The chain uses TRBV28 and TRBJ2-7; no clear D gene. Germline CDR1 reads MDHEN; CDR2 reads SYDVKM. There are 13 residues in the CDR3. V lost 6 bases and J 2 bases, leaving 11 bases between the germline ends. The CDR3 coding sequence is TGTGCCAGCAGGCAACCTAGTACCTACGAGCAGTACTTC. The encoded protein is CASRQPSTYEQYF.

The genes are TRBV18 and TRBJ2-7, with TRBD1 matching over 10 bases. Losses at the gene ends were 5 bases for V and 5 bases for J; bases not matched to a gene: 6. The CDR3 sequence is 14 residues long. Germline V lookup: CDR1 KGHSH, CDR2 LQKENI. CDR3 loop: CASSRLTGGNEQYF. The DNA of the CDR3 is TGTGCCAGCTCAAGATTGACAGGGGGCAACGAGCAGTACTTC.

The rearrangement uses TRBV7-9 and TRBJ2-2; D possibly corresponds to TRBD2 (5 bases). The ends were cut back, 1 base at V and 4 bases at J, with 7 bases in the middle. The CDR3 length is 14 residues. Germline loops: CDR1 SEHNR, CDR2 FQNEAQ (reference sequence). CDR3 nucleotides: TGTGCCAGCAGCTTAGTAACTAGCACCGGGGAGCTGTTTTTT. Protein: CASSLVTSTGELFF.